Shown below are 25 T cell receptor beta chains from a single sample sequenced in a study of OX40 agonist ivuxolimab in advanced cancers. This table comes from immunoSEQ multiplex PCR, and its TCRdb copy is limited to in-frame clones, with some not included. The data contain about 79,000 clones, 94% of them singletons. Source: CD4+ or CD8+ T cells sorted from blood, taken in a trial of the OX40 agonist ivuxolimab. These receptors all come from an adult with an advanced solid tumor such as melanoma, head and neck, liver or kidney cancer.

V usage is TRBV27 and J usage is TRBJ1-2; TRBD1 might be the D (6 bases). Trimming took 2 bases from V and 3 from J, leaving 13 bases between them. There are 15 residues in the CDR3. Germline-derived CDR1 and CDR2 are MNHEY and SMNVEV (reference sequence). In DNA, the CDR3 is TGTGCCAGCAGTTTAGAGGGCCCAGGGGACTATGGCTACACCTTC. Translating gives CASSLEGPGDYGYTF.

This chain joins TRBV19 and TRBJ2-5; D is unclear. V dropped 0 bases and J dropped 2 bases, with 10 bases sitting between them. CDR3 length equals 15 residues. The germline CDR1 and CDR2 sequences are LNHDA and SQIVND (reference sequence). As DNA, the CDR3 is TGTGCCAGTAGTATAGATCACCTTAAGCAAGAGACCCAGTACTTC. Amino acid sequence: CASSIDHLKQETQYF.

V is TRBV6-6 and J is TRBJ2-1, with D possibly matching TRBD2 (6 bases). Germline V gives CDR1 MNHNY, CDR2 SVGAGI (reference sequence). The CDR3 length is 14 residues. V lost 2 bases, J lost 5 bases, and 10 bases lay in between. As DNA, the CDR3 is TGTGCCAGCAGTTACGCACTAGCCGACAATGAGCAGTTCTTC. Translating gives CASSYALADNEQFF.

This chain uses TRBV4-3 with TRBJ1-2; 8 nucleotides align to TRBD1. Germline V gene sequence: CDR1 LGHNA, CDR2 YSLEER. J lost 6 bases, V lost 1 base, and 7 bases had no gene match. The CDR3 loop spans 15 amino acids. The CDR3 sequence: CASSQGPDRVDGYTF. The CDR3 DNA reads TGCGCCAGCAGCCAAGGGCCGGACAGGGTAGATGGCTACACCTTC.

This clone was picked up one time. The chain uses TRBV14 and TRBJ1-6; possible D gene TRBD1, 5 bases. Germline V gives CDR1 SGHDN, CDR2 FVKESK. CDR3 length: 14 amino acids. V gave up 3 bases and J gave up 7 bases, with 10 bases separating them. The CDR3 DNA sequence: TGTGCCAGCAGCCAGGGGGGGTTCAATTCACCCCTCCACTTT. Translation: CASSQGGFNSPLHF.

J is TRBJ2-2 and V is TRBV13; 9 nucleotides agree with TRBD1. Germline assignment: CDR1 PRHDT and CDR2 FYEKMQ (reference sequence). J lost 5 bases, V lost 5 bases, and 6 bases had no gene match. This CDR3 comprises 15 residues. The CDR3 region is CASSPPGQGTGELFF. DNA of the CDR3: TGTGCCAGCAGCCCCCCGGGACAGGGAACCGGGGAGCTGTTTTTT.

The rearrangement uses TRBV9 and TRBJ2-2; D is perhaps TRBD1 or TRBD2 (6 bases each). V lost 3 bases, J lost 4 bases, and 16 bases lay in between. Germline CDR1 SGDLS, CDR2 YYNGEE. The CDR3 runs 16 residues. CDR3 DNA sequence: TGTGCCAGCAGCGCCTCCGCGGGACAACTCACCGGGGAGCTGTTTTTT. Translating gives CASSASAGQLTGELFF. Full variable domain (missing parts from reference TRBV9 and TRBJ2-2): DSGVTQTPKHLITATGQRVTLRCSPRSGDLSVYWYQQSLDQGLQFLIQYYNGEERAKGNILERFSAQQFPDLHSELNLSSLELGDSALYFCASSASAGQLTGELFFGEGSRLTVL.

J is TRBJ2-3 and V is TRBV5-1; D perhaps matches TRBD2 (7 bases). Trimming shortened V by 0 bases and J by 1 base, and 12 bases separated the two germline ends. From germline, CDR1 is SGHRS and CDR2 YFSETQ. CDR3 length: 16 residues. In DNA, the CDR3 is TGCGCCAGCAGCTTGGCCGCCGGGGGGCGCACAGATACGCAGTATTTT. It is translated as CASSLAAGGRTDTQYF.

The CDR3 reads CASSVDGTVGTDTQYF. CDR3 DNA: TGTGCCAGCAGCGTAGACGGGACAGTAGGTACAGATACGCAGTATTTT. This sequence joins TRBV9 and TRBJ2-3; 7 positions agree with TRBD1. The germline CDR1 and CDR2 sequences are SGDLS and YYNGEE. This CDR3 contains 16 residues. V trimming: 0 bases; J trimming: 3 bases; junction bases outside the gene matches: 7.

The chain recombines TRBV6-5 with TRBJ2-7, with 7 bases matching TRBD2. Germline V gene sequence: CDR1 MNHEY, CDR2 SVGAGI. Trimming took 0 bases from V and 6 from J; bases not matched to a gene: 5. CDR3 size: 14 residues. CDR3 bases: TGTGCCAGCAGTTACTCTGTCAGGGAGGGCGAGCAGTACTTC. Its protein product is CASSYSVREGEQYF.

CDR3 residues: CASKASGRFQETQYF. The CDR3 region has the DNA TGTGCCAGCAAAGCTAGCGGGAGATTCCAAGAGACCCAGTACTTC. The V and J genes are TRBV5-4 and TRBJ2-5; 10 nucleotides agree with TRBD2. Germline loops: CDR1 SGHNT, CDR2 YYREEE (reference sequence). J was trimmed by 1 base and V by 6 bases; bases with no gene match: 6. This CDR3 spans 15 amino acids.

V usage is TRBV4-3 and J usage is TRBJ2-7; D is ambiguous. CDR1 LGHNA and CDR2 YSLEER come from the germline V gene. V dropped 1 base and J dropped 3 bases, with 10 bases sitting between them. CDR3 length equals 14 residues. CDR3 in DNA: TGCGCCAGCAGCCAAGCGGCGGATAACTACGAGCAGTACTTC. Protein product: CASSQAADNYEQYF.

The chain joins TRBV27 to TRBJ2-5; 7 bases agree with TRBD2. The V segment lost 9 bases and the J segment 4 bases; nucleotides outside the gene matches: 5. Germline CDR1 reads MNHEY; CDR2 reads SMNVEV (reference sequence). This CDR3 contains 12 residues. The CDR3 loop is CASRGRAETQYF. CDR3 in DNA: TGTGCCAGTCGAGGGAGGGCAGAGACCCAGTACTTC.

Points on this clone: Additional DNA sequences in this sample encode the identical CDR3. The V call is TRBV6-5, the J call TRBJ2-7; no clear D. CDR3 length: 13 amino acids. CDR1 MNHEY and CDR2 SVGAGI come from the germline V gene. V lost 0 bases and J 0 bases, leaving 3 bases between the germline ends. CDR3 residues: CASSYSVSYEQYF. CDR3 DNA sequence: TGTGCCAGCAGTTACTCGGTCTCCTACGAGCAGTACTTC.

This chain links TRBV27 with TRBJ2-7; D not certain. Trimming removed 6 bases from V and 0 bases from J, with 12 bases in between. The CDR3 runs to 14 residues. Germline V gives CDR1 MNHEY, CDR2 SMNVEV (reference sequence). The CDR3 coding sequence is TGTGCCAGCAGCTTAGAATTAAACTCCTACGAGCAGTACTTC. The encoded protein is CASSLELNSYEQYF.

The V call is TRBV28, the J call TRBJ1-4; the D is unclear. V was shortened by 2 bases and J by 0 bases, with 4 bases between the two germline ends. The CDR3 contains 14 residues. Germline lookup yields CDR1 MDHEN and CDR2 SYDVKM. This CDR3 is CASSLGSTNEKLFF. The CDR3 coding sequence is TGTGCCAGCAGTTTAGGGTCAACTAATGAAAAACTGTTTTTT.

The rearrangement joins TRBV4-3 to TRBJ1-1; D is unclear. Trimming removed 4 bases at V and 1 base at J, with 13 bases between. The CDR3 consists of 15 residues. Germline V gene lookup returns CDR1 LGHNA and CDR2 YSLEER. The CDR3 reads CASSLSIWKNTEAFF. The CDR3 region has the DNA TGCGCCAGCAGCCTTTCGATTTGGAAGAACACTGAAGCTTTCTTT.

The chain is built from TRBV7-9 and TRBJ2-2; D gene ambiguous. The CDR3 contains 11 residues. The germline V gene encodes CDR1 SEHNR and CDR2 FQNEAQ (reference sequence). V was cut by 0 bases and J by 7 bases, with 0 bases left in between. DNA of the CDR3: TGTGCCAGCAGCTTAGCCGGGGAGCTGTTTTTT. This codes for CASSLAGELFF.

V usage is TRBV7-9 and J usage is TRBJ2-5; D may be TRBD1 or TRBD2 (5 bases each). V dropped 0 bases and J dropped 2 bases, with 10 bases sitting between them. The CDR3 contains 15 residues. Per germline, CDR1 SEHNR and CDR2 FQNEAQ (reference sequence). The CDR3 is CASSLAGEIQETQYF. The CDR3 region has the DNA TGTGCCAGCAGCTTAGCGGGGGAGATACAAGAGACCCAGTACTTC.

The chain joins TRBV7-8 to TRBJ2-1; 7 positions match TRBD2. The CDR3 is made up of 15 amino acids. Trimming at V came to 3 bases and at J to 0 bases, leaving 2 bases not matched to a gene. Germline CDR1 SGHVS, CDR2 FQNEAQ. The CDR3 reads CASSFSGVSYNEQFF. Here the CDR3 DNA reads TGTGCCAGCAGCTTCAGCGGGGTCTCCTACAATGAGCAGTTCTTC.

In DNA form, the CDR3 reads TGTGCCAGCAGTTTAAGCCGGGACAATATTAAGCAGTACTTC. Amino acids: CASSLSRDNIKQYF. The V and J genes are TRBV27 and TRBJ2-7; TRBD1 might be the D (6 bases). There are 14 residues in the CDR3. Per the germline V gene, CDR1 is MNHEY and CDR2 is SMNVEV (reference sequence). The V and J ends lost 2 bases and 8 bases respectively, with 16 bases between them.

V and J are TRBV9 and TRBJ1-4; perhaps TRBD1 as D (5 bases). CDR1 and CDR2 (germline): SGDLS, YYNGEE. V was shortened by 4 bases and J by 7 bases, with 17 bases between the two germline ends. This CDR3 spans 15 amino acids. CDR3 sequence: CASSPRTLGGEKLFF. CDR3 in DNA: TGTGCCAGCAGCCCCCGGACCTTGGGGGGTGAAAAACTGTTTTTT.

The chain joins TRBV29-1 to TRBJ2-5, with D uncertain. The CDR3 is 16 amino acids. The germline gives CDR1 SQVTM, CDR2 ANQGSEA. Trimming removed 0 bases from V and 3 bases from J, with 17 bases in between. The CDR3 here is CSVEEGNQASKETQYF. The CDR3 DNA reads TGCAGCGTTGAAGAAGGAAATCAGGCATCTAAAGAGACCCAGTACTTC.

The chain recombines TRBV5-1 with TRBJ2-1; 9 bases match TRBD2. Per germline, CDR1 SGHRS and CDR2 YFSETQ. V was pared by 0 bases and J by 7 bases, with 5 bases of the junction left unmatched. The CDR3 extends over 15 amino acids. CDR3 region: CASSLAGTSWNEQFF. Here the CDR3 DNA reads TGCGCCAGCAGCTTGGCCGGGACTAGCTGGAATGAGCAGTTCTTC.

The sample holds one count of this clone. V and J are TRBV7-9 and TRBJ1-4, with 8 bases matching TRBD1. V shed 3 bases, J shed 6 bases, and the junction held 9 bases outside the gene matches. This CDR3 has 16 residues. Germline CDR1 is SEHNR and CDR2 is FQNEAQ (reference sequence). CDR3: CASSFKGQGYYEKLFF. The CDR3 DNA reads as TGTGCCAGCAGCTTTAAAGGACAGGGATATTATGAAAAACTGTTTTTT.